This T cell receptor (beta chain) was sequenced during a study of blood T cell repertoires in COVID-19. About the research overall: Researchers got acute and convalescent COVID-19 samples from the United States, Italy and Spain. In each case, the material was cDNA or gDNA derived from T cells, B-cell-depleted T cells, or PBMCs.

Germline V lookup: CDR1 SGHRS, CDR2 YFSETQ. V shed 5 bases and J 1 base; nucleotides not matched to a gene: 5. The CDR3 totals 14 residues. Original processing notes: Estimation of nucleated cell counts was performed using reference gene primer amplification. Sequencing was performed with immunoSEQ multiplex PCR; in TCRdb, only in-frame clones are kept and a portion is missing. V, J and clone size are those of that table, while D and trimming were read from the DNA. The data hold 200,000 to 250,000 clones, with about 91% observed a single time. This clone has ten or more counts. Cohort allocation depended upon clinical history that participants reported.

What was sequenced was PBMCs or T cells enriched from blood (not recorded which). The chain is built from TRBV5-1 and TRBJ1-1; 7 nucleotides agree with TRBD1. This receptor was taken from a woman aged 25 to 39 with acute COVID-19. CDR3 residues: CASRPQGGNTEAFF. CDR3 nucleotides: TGCGCCAGCAGGCCTCAGGGGGGGAACACTGAAGCTTTCTTT.